This paragraph reports one TCR beta chain. This sample was included in a study of blood T cell repertoires in COVID-19. Data came from immunoSEQ multiplex PCR; TCRdb stores just in-frame clones and leaves some out. The data show about 50,000 clones, roughly 90% seen once. The ends were cut back, 5 bases at V and 1 base at J, with 9 bases in the middle. The CDR3 is 13 residues long. Germline V lookup: CDR1 SGHRS, CDR2 YFSETQ. The sequenced sample was peripheral blood. J is TRBJ1-2 and V is TRBV5-1; D uncertain. This clonotype originated in a human donor in a cohort sampled during active COVID-19. DNA for the CDR3: TGCGCCAGCAGAGAACAGCATAACTATGGCTACACCTTC. Amino acid sequence: CASREQHNYGYTF.